The 25 T cell receptor beta chains listed next were all sequenced from one sample in a study of blood T cells in healthy people across ages. Primers used in a second PCR of about 6 to 12 cycles were a sample-barcoded 5' primer and a J-beta primer mix. TCRdb re-analysed the 5' RACE reads in MiXCR, keeping a single row per CDR3 protein. This sample carries around 1.5 million distinct CDR3 sequences, approximately 38% of them seen once, and the ten largest clones take roughly 7.9%. The sequenced sample was blood. Receptors were obtained from a woman between 18 and 29 years old in good health.

This rearrangement joins TRBV11-2 to TRBJ2-7; TRBD1 aligns across 8 bases. Germline CDR1 SGHAT, CDR2 FQNNGV. The CDR3 length is 15 residues. Germline trimming cut 1 base from V and 4 bases from J; bases unmatched to any gene: 6. DNA of the CDR3: TGTGCCAGCAGCTTAGCAAGCAGGGGGCTGTACGAGCAGTACTTC. This gives the protein CASSLASRGLYEQYF.

This clonotype has a handful of counts. J is TRBJ2-5 and V is TRBV7-2; 8 positions agree with TRBD2. This CDR3 comprises 11 residues. Trimming removed 11 bases from V and 5 bases from J; junction bases left unmatched: 4. Germline CDR1 SGHTA, CDR2 FQGNSA. The CDR3 nucleotides are TGTGCCCGCTCGGGGGGGGAGACCCAGTACTTC. It encodes CARSGGETQYF. The full variable domain, rest sourced from reference TRBV7-2 and TRBJ2-5, is GAGVSQSPSNKVTEKGKDVELRCDPISGHTALYWYRQSLGQGLEFLIYFQGNSAPDKSGLPSDRFSAERTGGSVSTLTIQRTQQEDSAVYLCARSGGETQYFGPGTRLLVL.

The chain combines TRBV12-3 or TRBV12-4 with TRBJ2-5; 9 bases line up with TRBD1. The CDR3 is 15 residues long. J lost 5 bases, V lost 5 bases, and 9 bases had no gene match. The DNA for the CDR3 is TGTGCCAGCAGTCCCTTAACAGGGGGCGCGGAGACCCAGTACTTC. It is translated as CASSPLTGGAETQYF.

The chain carries TRBV24-1 and TRBJ1-5, with D unresolved. CDR1 KGHDR and CDR2 SFDVKD come from the germline V gene. Trimming removed 5 bases at V and 1 base at J, with 8 bases between. The CDR3 is made up of 14 amino acids. CDR3 loop: CATSGPASNQPQHF. Here the CDR3 DNA reads TGTGCCACCAGTGGGCCAGCAAGCAATCAGCCCCAGCATTTT.

The J gene is TRBJ1-1, the V gene TRBV16; TRBD1 agrees at 7 bases. Germline trimming cut 2 bases from V and 7 bases from J; bases unmatched to any gene: 7. The length of the CDR3 is 14 residues. Germline V gives CDR1 KGHSY, CDR2 FQNENV. The CDR3 nucleotides are TGTGCCAGCAGCCAAGCCAGGGGGGCCCTTGAAGCTTTCTTT. Translation gives CASSQARGALEAFF.

The V and J genes are TRBV6-5 and TRBJ1-1; perhaps TRBD1 as D (6 bases). V was shortened by 4 bases and J by 7 bases, with 19 bases between the two germline ends. The CDR3 spans 15 residues. CDR1 MNHEY and CDR2 SVGAGI come from the germline V gene. This chain's CDR3 is CASSLGGATNFEAFF. The CDR3 DNA reads TGTGCCAGCAGTTTAGGGGGGGCTACGAACTTTGAAGCTTTCTTT.

V gene TRBV3-1 combines with J gene TRBJ1-2; no definite D call. The V gene's germline CDR1 is LGHDT and CDR2 YNNKEL (reference sequence). V was cut by 3 bases and J by 8 bases, with 10 bases left in between. There are 12 residues in the CDR3. CDR3 sequence (DNA): TGTGCCAGCAGCCACCGAACCGGCGGCTACACCTTC. It translates to CASSHRTGGYTF. The full variable domain, rest sourced from reference TRBV3-1 and TRBJ1-2, is DTAVSQTPKYLVTQMGNDKSIKCEQNLGHDTMYWYKQDSKKFLKIMFSYNNKELIINETVPNRFSPKSPDKAHLNLHINSLELGDSAVYFCASSHRTGGYTFGSGTRLTVV.

The chain is built from TRBV10-3 and TRBJ1-2, with D perhaps matching TRBD1 (5 bases). The CDR3 runs to 13 residues. Looked up from germline, CDR1 is ENHRY and CDR2 is SYGVKD. V lost 5 bases and J lost 6, with 13 bases in between. The CDR3 here is CAISPDSTDGYTF. Here the CDR3 DNA reads TGTGCCATCAGTCCTGACAGTACCGATGGCTACACCTTC.

Details on this clonotype: The CDR3 ends on some other residue instead of the conserved phenylalanine or tryptophan, so this is likely a read error. The J gene is TRBJ2-7, the V gene TRBV5-6; D is unresolved. V gave up 1 base and J gave up 2 bases, with 10 bases separating them. This CDR3 region has 14 residues. The germline V gene encodes CDR1 SGHDT and CDR2 YYEEEE. The CDR3 coding sequence is TGTGCCAGCAGCTTGTGGCAAGGGACCTACGAGCAGTACATC. As protein: CASSLWQGTYEQYI.

This chain links TRBV25-1 with TRBJ2-5, with 13 bases matching TRBD2. The germline CDR1 and CDR2 sequences are MGHDK and SYGVNS. The V gene end was trimmed by 5 bases and the J gene end by 11 bases; junction bases not matched to a gene: 20. This CDR3 contains 18 residues. Here the CDR3 DNA reads TGTGCCAGCAGTTCCGGACTAGCGGGAGCCCATCCCTCCGGTGAGCAGTACTTC. Its translation: CASSSGLAGAHPSGEQYF. The variable domain in full, with the rest retrieved from reference TRBV25-1 and TRBJ2-5, is EADIYQTPRYLVIGTGKKITLECSQTMGHDKMYWYQQDPGMELHLIHYSYGVNSTEKGDLSSESTVSRIRTEHFPLTLESARPSHTSQYLCASSSGLAGAHPSGEQYFGPGTRLLVL.

The V call is TRBV5-1, the J call TRBJ1-4, with 8 bases aligning to TRBD1. The CDR3 contains 16 residues. The germline CDR1 and CDR2 sequences are SGHRS and YFSETQ. V was clipped by 2 bases and J by 8 bases; unmatched bases: 11. The CDR3 region is CASSFKLNRGGEKLFF. The CDR3 region has the DNA TGCGCCAGCAGCTTCAAACTTAACAGGGGGGGAGAAAAACTGTTTTTT.

This clonotype occurred a few times. The V gene is TRBV12-3 or TRBV12-4, the J gene TRBJ2-7, with 7 bases identical to TRBD2. The CDR3 covers 16 residues. The ends lost 2 bases at V and 0 bases at J; junction bases unmatched: 7. The CDR3 region is CASSLSRRGSSYEQYF. The DNA of the CDR3 is TGTGCCAGCAGTTTATCTCGGCGGGGGAGCTCCTACGAGCAGTACTTC.

This sequence joins TRBV6-5 and TRBJ2-5; D unresolved. The closer fit of TRBJ2-7 to the DNA end suggests the J call may be wrong. This CDR3 is 14 amino acids long. Germline CDR1 and CDR2: MNHEY and SVGAGI. CDR3: CASSYHCTPYEQYF. The CDR3, as DNA: TGTGCCAGCAGTTACCATTGCACGCCCTACGAGCAGTACTTC.

The J gene is TRBJ1-5, the V gene TRBV3-1; D unclear. CDR3 length: 14 residues. Germline CDR1 and CDR2: LGHDT and YNNKEL (reference sequence). V was pared by 2 bases and J by 2 bases, with 7 bases between. CDR3 loop: CASSQLLGNQPQHF. The CDR3 DNA is TGTGCCAGCAGCCAACTTCTGGGCAATCAGCCCCAGCATTTT.

The chain recombines TRBV27 with TRBJ2-1; D might be TRBD2 (5 bases). Trimming stripped 3 bases from V and 7 bases from J, with 16 bases between. The CDR3 consists of 15 residues. Germline V gene sequence: CDR1 MNHEY, CDR2 SMNVEV (reference sequence). The CDR3 DNA follows: TGTGCCAGCAGTTTTAGCCTAGCCCAGAGGAATGAGCAGTTCTTC. It yields the protein CASSFSLAQRNEQFF.

The chain is built from TRBV14 and TRBJ1-6, with D unclear. V lost 6 bases and J lost 8, with 11 bases in between. Germline CDR1 reads SGHDN; CDR2 reads FVKESK. The CDR3 is 13 amino acids. The CDR3 is CASRASHYSPLHF. The CDR3 nucleotides are TGTGCCAGCAGAGCTTCCCACTATTCACCCCTCCACTTT.

The chain uses TRBV7-9 and TRBJ1-2; D gene unclear. The CDR3 has 14 residues. V shed 0 bases and J shed 4 bases, with 9 bases lying between them. Germline lookup yields CDR1 SEHNR and CDR2 FQNEAQ (reference sequence). CDR3 in DNA: TGTGCCAGCAGCTTAGCGGAGAGTGCCTATGGCTACACCTTC. Its protein product is CASSLAESAYGYTF.

Concerning this clonotype: This may be a read error, as it is one base from a much larger clone. This chain uses TRBV29-1 with TRBJ2-1; 7 bases line up with TRBD1. The J call could be wrong; TRBJ2-7 is a better fit for the DNA end. This CDR3 region has 11 residues. Per germline, CDR1 SQVTM and CDR2 ANQGSEA. The CDR3 DNA is TGCAGCGTCGACAGGGTGAATGAGCAGTACTTC. Translation gives CSVDRVNEQYF.

A few counts support this clonotype. The chain couples TRBV5-6 to TRBJ2-1, with 8 nucleotides matching TRBD2. Looked up from germline, CDR1 is SGHDT and CDR2 is YYEEEE. V lost 1 base, J lost 8 bases, and 8 bases stayed unmatched. The CDR3 runs to 15 residues. CDR3 protein: CASSLSPTSADEQFF. The CDR3 DNA sequence: TGTGCCAGCAGCTTGTCTCCGACTAGCGCGGATGAGCAGTTCTTC.

This sequence joins TRBV27 and TRBJ2-1; D not certain. The last part of the DNA fits TRBJ2-7 better; the J call may be wrong. The CDR3 loop spans 16 amino acids. Germline-derived CDR1 and CDR2 are MNHEY and SMNVEV (reference sequence). The CDR3 region is CASSSNLGPFYNEQYF. In nucleotides, the CDR3 is TGTGCCAGCAGTTCAAATCTCGGCCCCTTCTACAATGAGCAGTACTTC.

The CDR3 DNA sequence: TGCAGTGCTAGCCTAGCGGGAGTACCCAATGAGCAGTTCTTC. As protein: CSASLAGVPNEQFF. This chain joins TRBV20-1 and TRBJ2-1; 10 bases fit TRBD2. V shed 3 bases and J 6 bases; nucleotides not matched to a gene: 5. Per germline, CDR1 DFQATT and CDR2 SNEGSKA (reference sequence). The CDR3 runs to 14 residues.

The chain couples TRBV6-5 to TRBJ2-3; TRBD2 aligns across 9 bases. V dropped 0 bases and J dropped 7; count of bases not matched to a gene: 14. The CDR3 loop spans 18 amino acids. The germline CDR1 and CDR2 sequences are MNHEY and SVGAGI. The chain's CDR3 is CASSYSGLAGTSGHTQYF. For the CDR3, the DNA is TGTGCCAGCAGTTACTCAGGTCTAGCGGGGACCTCAGGTCATACGCAGTATTTT.

The chain couples TRBV20-1 to TRBJ1-2; D gene uncertain. The CDR3 covers 14 residues. With 7 bases removed from V and 4 bases from J, the gap between germline ends came to 19 bases. Germline assignment: CDR1 DFQATT and CDR2 SNEGSKA (reference sequence). CDR3 DNA: TGCAGTGTTAGTCAGGACGCCGGGCGCTATGGCTACACCTTC. Encoded protein: CSVSQDAGRYGYTF.

The chain joins TRBV18 to TRBJ2-4; tentatively, D is TRBD2 (6 bases). V was pared by 0 bases and J by 13 bases, with 16 bases between. Looked up from germline, CDR1 is KGHSH and CDR2 is LQKENI. The CDR3 contains 14 residues. In nucleotides, the CDR3 is TGTGCCAGCTCACCACCGGGGAGGACTAAGAAGCAGTACTTC. This translates into CASSPPGRTKKQYF.

The genes are TRBV4-1 and TRBJ2-3; 12 bases line up with TRBD2. CDR1 is MGHRA, CDR2 YSYEKL, per germline. The CDR3 totals 18 residues. V lost 2 bases to trimming and J lost 4 bases; unmatched junction nucleotides: 10. CDR3 protein: CASSQLSGTSGFSDTQYF. CDR3 coding DNA: TGCGCCAGCAGCCAACTATCCGGGACTAGCGGGTTTTCAGATACGCAGTATTTT.